The source of this TCR beta chain is a study of vaccination effects on CD4 cells after COVID-19. The CDR3 spans 15 residues. V trimming: 10 bases; J trimming: 5 bases; junction bases outside the gene matches: 9. Per germline, CDR1 ENHRY and CDR2 SYGVKD. On this clone: The antigen remains unidentified.

Following an approximately eleven-day culture, CD4+ T cells were purified. TCRdb's table, derived via immunoSEQ multiplex PCR, lists solely in-frame clones and lacks some. Here the sample spans roughly 60,000 clones, about two thirds being singletons. This sequence joins TRBV10-3 and TRBJ2-5, with 14 bases that match TRBD2. The TCR sequence derives from a human donor who had a prior SARS-CoV-2 infection. The sequencing here drew on CD4+ T cells from PBMCs cultured without peptide, taken before COVID-19 vaccination. CDR3 sequence reads: CATGLAGGPQETQYF. The CDR3 nucleotides read TGTGCCACAGGACTAGCGGGGGGCCCTCAGGAGACCCAGTACTTC.